This TCR beta chain emerged from a study of blood T cell repertoires in COVID-19. Study background: Symptom resolution, clearance, or two negative PCRs marked the recovered donors of Cohort 3.

This clone was counted only a few times. Other DNA sequences from this sample encode an identical CDR3 as well. As handled by the study authors: Scientists estimated how many nucleated cells there were by amplifying reference gene primers. TCRdb keeps only in-frame clones here, not all; method: immunoSEQ multiplex PCR. V, J and clone size reflect that table, while D and trimming were determined from the DNA. The sample contains roughly 210,000 clones, 87% of which appear only once. The study drew participants aged about 18 to 89 years from some 25 US areas. Sequenced sample: PBMCs or T cells enriched from blood (not recorded which). This sequence originates from a man aged 25-45 years in a cohort exposed to, infected with or recovered from COVID-19 (not recorded which).

The chain's CDR3 is CASSLGTSGRETQYF. The CDR3 DNA sequence: TGTGCCAGCAGCTTAGGGACTAGCGGGAGAGAGACCCAGTACTTC. J is TRBJ2-5 and V is TRBV5-6; 14 nucleotides line up with TRBD2. The CDR3 loop spans 15 amino acids. With 2 bases clipped from V and 4 bases from J, the junction kept 1 base outside the gene matches. The germline gives CDR1 SGHDT, CDR2 YYEEEE.